Below are 21 T cell receptor beta chains sequenced from a single sample in a study of T cell responses to AZD1222 COVID-19 vaccine. The data were produced by immunoSEQ multiplex PCR, yet TCRdb's version contains in-frame clones alone and is incomplete. In the table there are 100,000 to 150,000 clones, over 70% of which are singletons. The source was peripheral blood, collected on day 0 of AZD1222 vaccination. The receptor set was obtained from an adult in good health.

V and J are TRBV28 and TRBJ1-2; perhaps TRBD1 as D (5 bases). The germline V and J ends were trimmed by 3 bases and 4 bases, with 9 bases remaining between them. This CDR3 region has 13 residues. Germline CDR1 is MDHEN and CDR2 is SYDVKM. CDR3 coding DNA: TGTGCCAGCAGTTTGGTAGGGACCTATGGCTACACCTTC. Protein sequence: CASSLVGTYGYTF.

The J gene is TRBJ1-6, the V gene TRBV7-2; the match to TRBD1 covers 10 bases. V dropped 5 bases and J dropped 9; count of bases not matched to a gene: 10. The CDR3 has 16 residues. Germline CDR1 and CDR2: SGHTA and FQGNSA. The CDR3 region is CASSTRQGAKVSPLHF. CDR3 in DNA: TGTGCCAGCAGCACCCGACAGGGGGCGAAGGTTTCACCCCTCCACTTT.

The V and J genes are TRBV7-9 and TRBJ1-4; D ambiguous. The CDR3 is made up of 17 amino acids. Trimming took 5 bases from V and 6 from J, leaving 22 bases between them. The germline V gene encodes CDR1 SEHNR and CDR2 FQNEAQ (reference sequence). The CDR3 spells CASSLPRVGTWDEKLFF. In DNA, the CDR3 is TGTGCCAGCAGCCTCCCCCGGGTGGGAACGTGGGATGAAAAACTGTTTTTT.

The chain has TRBV6-5 and TRBJ2-7; 15 nucleotides agree with TRBD2. The CDR3 has 15 amino acids. V gave up 6 bases and J gave up 5 bases; unmatched junction bases: 5. Germline CDR1 and CDR2: MNHEY and SVGAGI. For the CDR3, the DNA is TGTGCCAGCAGCAAGGGACTAGCGGGAGGCCACGAGCAGTACTTC. Translation gives CASSKGLAGGHEQYF.

The J gene is TRBJ2-3, the V gene TRBV7-8, with TRBD1 as a possible D gene (6 bases). The CDR3 is made up of 15 amino acids. Germline values: CDR1 SGHVS, CDR2 FQNEAQ. Deletions cut 1 base from V and 5 bases from J, with 13 bases between. CDR3 protein: CASSLGRGVGDTQYF. The CDR3 DNA sequence: TGTGCCAGCAGCTTAGGCAGGGGAGTTGGAGATACGCAGTATTTT.

The V and J genes are TRBV28 and TRBJ1-2, with 9 bases that match TRBD1. J lost 7 bases, V lost 4 bases, and 16 bases had no gene match. The length of the CDR3 is 17 residues. Germline V gene sequence: CDR1 MDHEN, CDR2 SYDVKM. This CDR3 is CASSSWGDRELGGGYTF. CDR3 DNA: TGTGCCAGCAGTTCTTGGGGGGACAGGGAGCTAGGTGGTGGCTACACCTTC.

This chain joins TRBV27 and TRBJ2-3; D may match TRBD1 or TRBD2 (5 bases each). V lost 3 bases and J 4 bases, leaving 8 bases between the germline ends. Germline lookup yields CDR1 MNHEY and CDR2 SMNVEV (reference sequence). This CDR3 contains 13 residues. The CDR3 DNA is TGTGCCAGCAGTTTGCAGGGACCAGATACGCAGTATTTT. Translating gives CASSLQGPDTQYF.

This clone has just one count. This rearrangement joins TRBV14 to TRBJ1-2; no definite D call. The CDR3 length is 13 residues. Germline assignment: CDR1 SGHDN and CDR2 FVKESK. Trimming took off 4 bases at V and 7 bases at J, with 13 bases between the two ends. The CDR3 sequence: CASSPRAGGGYTF. CDR3 in DNA: TGTGCCAGCAGCCCAAGAGCTGGTGGTGGCTACACCTTC.

This clone was detected only a few times. The V gene is TRBV27, the J gene TRBJ2-2, with 7 nucleotides matching TRBD2. This CDR3 region has 16 residues. Germline lookup yields CDR1 MNHEY and CDR2 SMNVEV (reference sequence). J gave up 1 base and V 4 bases, and 6 bases lay outside the gene matches. The CDR3 DNA is TGTGCCAGCAGTTGGTCAGCGGGAATGAACACCGGGGAGCTGTTTTTT. Amino acid sequence: CASSWSAGMNTGELFF.

The rearrangement joins TRBV7-3 to TRBJ1-1; the D gene is possibly TRBD1 (6 bases). V lost 1 base and J 2 bases, leaving 8 bases between the germline ends. Germline CDR1 is SGHTA and CDR2 is FQGTGA. This CDR3 spans 14 amino acids. CDR3 amino acids: CASSLKGGNTEAFF. CDR3 nucleotides: TGTGCCAGCAGCTTAAAAGGGGGAAACACTGAAGCTTTCTTT.

This chain links TRBV28 with TRBJ2-7; a weak D match, TRBD2 (5 bases). V shed 2 bases and J shed 4 bases, with 12 bases lying between them. Germline V CDR1 and CDR2: MDHEN, SYDVKM. The CDR3 spans 14 residues. The CDR3 coding sequence is TGTGCCAGCAGTTTACATACGGGGATATACGAGCAGTACTTC. Its translation: CASSLHTGIYEQYF. The whole variable domain, filled in from reference TRBV28 and TRBJ2-7, reads DVKVTQSSRYLVKRTGEKVFLECVQDMDHENMFWYRQDPGLGLRLIYFSYDVKMKEKGDIPEGYSVSREKKERFSLILESASTNQTSMYLCASSLHTGIYEQYFGPGTRLTVT.

The chain couples TRBV7-2 to TRBJ1-3; D is uncertain. Germline V gene lookup returns CDR1 SGHTA and CDR2 FQGNSA. The CDR3 totals 11 residues. V gave up 10 bases and J gave up 2 bases, with 6 bases separating them. The CDR3 DNA reads as TGTGCCACAGCGACTGGAAACACCATATATTTT. Its translation: CATATGNTIYF.

The chain links TRBV6-5 to TRBJ1-2; 9 bases are shared with TRBD1. Germline values: CDR1 MNHEY, CDR2 SVGAGI. The CDR3 is made up of 13 amino acids. V dropped 5 bases and J dropped 8; count of bases not matched to a gene: 6. The CDR3 sequence: CASSPGTGTGYTF. CDR3 sequence (DNA): TGTGCCAGCAGTCCGGGGACAGGGACCGGCTACACCTTC.

This chain joins TRBV6-4 and TRBJ2-1, with 8 nucleotides matching TRBD2. V gave up 4 bases and J gave up 8 bases; unmatched junction bases: 7. CDR3 length: 14 amino acids. Germline CDR1 and CDR2: MRHNA and SNTAGT. The CDR3 spells CASSVSGSSDEQFF. The CDR3 bases are TGTGCCAGCAGTGTAAGCGGGAGCTCCGATGAGCAGTTCTTC.

The CDR3 loop is CASSVGVGDRDRGYGYTF. The CDR3 nucleotides are TGTGCCAGCAGCGTAGGAGTGGGTGATCGGGACAGGGGCTATGGCTACACCTTC. The V call is TRBV9, the J call TRBJ1-2; 10 bases agree with TRBD1. Unmatched junction bases numbered 12, after V lost 0 bases and J lost 4 bases. The CDR3 runs to 18 residues. Germline assignment: CDR1 SGDLS and CDR2 YYNGEE.

The chain combines TRBV19 with TRBJ2-5; 7 nucleotides align to TRBD2. The V gene's germline CDR1 is LNHDA and CDR2 SQIVND (reference sequence). The ends lost 5 bases at V and 4 bases at J; junction bases unmatched: 13. CDR3 length: 16 amino acids. The CDR3 nucleotides read TGTGCCAGTAGTTCGGTGGGAGGTCGGGAGGTAGAGACCCAGTACTTC. The encoded protein is CASSSVGGREVETQYF.

This clone was detected once. This sequence joins TRBV5-4 and TRBJ2-7, with D unresolved. The CDR3 contains 13 residues. Looked up from germline, CDR1 is SGHNT and CDR2 is YYREEE (reference sequence). Between the trimmed V and J ends, which lost 0 bases and 2 bases, there was a span of 6 bases. Here the CDR3 reads CASSLAQPYEQYF. CDR3 nucleotides: TGTGCCAGCAGCTTGGCACAGCCCTACGAGCAGTACTTC.

The chain joins TRBV5-4 to TRBJ2-5; D gene uncertain. In germline, CDR1 is SGHNT, CDR2 YYREEE (reference sequence). This CDR3 is built from 12 residues. Deletions cut 4 bases from V and 5 bases from J, with 9 bases between. DNA of the CDR3: TGTGCCAGCAGCCCTTTCATGGAGACCCAGTACTTC. Translation: CASSPFMETQYF.

This CDR3 is CASSYSTGMYEQYF. In nucleotides, the CDR3 is TGTGCCAGCAGTTACTCGACAGGAATGTACGAGCAGTACTTC. The chain couples TRBV6-5 to TRBJ2-7, with a tentative D call TRBD1 (6 bases). V gave up 0 bases and J gave up 4 bases, with 10 bases separating them. The CDR3 contains 14 residues. CDR1 and CDR2 from the germline V gene are MNHEY and SVGAGI.

This clone was seen repeatedly, ten times or more. The chain combines TRBV29-1 with TRBJ2-3; TRBD1 matches 9 bases. This CDR3 is built from 15 residues. Germline values: CDR1 SQVTM, CDR2 ANQGSEA. V dropped 3 bases and J dropped 4; count of bases not matched to a gene: 8. Here the CDR3 reads CSVDAGTGSADTQYF. CDR3 coding DNA: TGCAGCGTTGATGCCGGGACAGGGAGCGCAGATACGCAGTATTTT.

The rearrangement links TRBV28 to TRBJ2-5, with 7 nucleotides matching TRBD2. The germline V gene has CDR1 MDHEN and CDR2 SYDVKM. With 8 bases clipped from V and 1 base from J, the junction kept 7 bases outside the gene matches. This CDR3 has 14 residues. The CDR3: CASGRDYPQETQYF. CDR3 coding DNA: TGTGCCAGCGGCCGGGACTACCCCCAAGAGACCCAGTACTTC.